The sequence of this T cell receptor (beta chain) was determined in a study of blood T cell repertoires in COVID-19. Across the study: T cells, B-cell-depleted T cells, or PBMCs supplied cDNA or gDNA.

Libraries were prepared by immunoSEQ multiplex PCR; TCRdb keeps only in-frame clonotypes and omits some of them. This sample yields around 480,000 clones, of which roughly nine tenths are seen a single time; approximately 0.7% belongs to the top ten. The J segment lost 2 bases and the V segment lost 3 bases, leaving 1 base of the junction unmatched. Germline V gene data show CDR1 as SGHTA and CDR2 as FQGTGA. The CDR3 has 14 amino acids. The chain links TRBV7-3 to TRBJ1-2; 9 bases map to TRBD1. This clonotype originated in a woman between 18 and 29 years old who had recovered from COVID-19. The specimen sequenced was PBMCs or T cells enriched from blood (not recorded which). CDR3 coding DNA: TGTGCCAGCAGCTTGGGGACAGGGAACTATGGCTACACCTTC. Amino acids: CASSLGTGNYGYTF.